These T cell receptor beta chains were read from a single sample in a study of beta chain features in type 1 diabetes. Sequencing used immunoSEQ multiplex PCR; TCRdb keeps in-frame clones, though not all of them. Of around 430,000 clones listed, 30% were seen once; the top ten hold roughly 0.06%. Sequencing was performed on naive CD4+ T cells from blood. These receptor sequences come from a man aged 18-30 years in good health. The CDR3 runs from the conserved cysteine through the conserved F or W. A D gene is named only where the DNA matches it firmly. The size field is filled for only some rows; it gives once, few, many or a size class.

clone size	D gene	V gene	J gene	CDR3 DNA	CDR3 protein
.	.	TRBV29-1	TRBJ1-2	TGCAGCGTTGAATTGCCGTCCCGTATAGAGTCCGCCTTC	CSVELPSRIESAF
.	.	TRBV6-1	TRBJ1-1	TGTGCCAGCAGCGTCACTGAGAACACTGAAGCTTTCTTT	CASSVTENTEAFF
few	.	TRBV29-1	TRBJ2-7	TGCAGCGTCCCTAGGGAGTTTTATCCCTACGAGCAGTACTTC	CSVPREFYPYEQYF
.	TRBD2	TRBV6-5	TRBJ2-5	TGTGCCAGCAGTTATTGGGCGGGAGGCCAAGAGACCCAGTACTTC	CASSYWAGGQETQYF
few	.	TRBV5-4	TRBJ2-1	TGTGCCAGCAGACTCGATCCAGGGGCTTACAATGAGCAGTTCTTC	CASRLDPGAYNEQFF
.	.	TRBV10-3	TRBJ2-7	TGTGCCATCAGTCGAAACTACGAGCAGTACTTC	CAISRNYEQYF
few	TRBD1	TRBV29-1	TRBJ2-7	TGCAGCGCCACGACAGGGGGCGACGAGCAGTACTTC	CSATTGGDEQYF
.	.	TRBV4-3	TRBJ1-1	TGCGCCAGCAGTCGTGTGCCCGTAGCGGGGGCGAACACTGAAGCTTTCTTT	CASSRVPVAGANTEAFF
few	.	TRBV29-1	TRBJ2-3	TGCAGCGTCACACTTTACGGGGGCCCAGATACGCAGTATTTT	CSVTLYGGPDTQYF
once	.	TRBV7-2	TRBJ2-1	TGTGCCAGCAGCCCCCGAGAGTTAGCGTTCTTC	CASSPRELAFF
.	TRBD2	TRBV11-2	TRBJ2-3	TGTGCCAGCAGCTTGGGGCTAGCGGGAGTCGTAGATACGCAGTATTTT	CASSLGLAGVVDTQYF
.	TRBD1	TRBV16	TRBJ1-3	TGTGCCAGCAGCCAGACCCGGGACAGGGTTATCGGAAACACCATATATTTT	CASSQTRDRVIGNTIYF
.	.	TRBV4-2	TRBJ2-1	TGTGCCAGCAGCCAAGTAACTAGGCCGGCTGAGCAGTTCTTC	CASSQVTRPAEQFF
few	.	TRBV30	TRBJ1-5	TGTGCCTGGAGTGCCCCTAATCAGCCCCAGCATTTT	CAWSAPNQPQHF
few	.	TRBV2	TRBJ1-4	TGTGCCAGCAGTGTGGAGTCTAATGAAAAACTGTTTTTT	CASSVESNEKLFF
few	.	TRBV30	TRBJ1-2	TGTGCCTGGAGTCCTACCATCGGGACGGCCTATGGCTACACCTTC	CAWSPTIGTAYGYTF
once	TRBD2	TRBV9	TRBJ2-1	TGTGCCAGCAGCGCGACTAGCGGGACCTACAATGAGCAGTTCTTC	CASSATSGTYNEQFF
few	TRBD2	TRBV4-1	TRBJ2-3	TGCGCCAGCAGCCAAGAAACTAGCGGCACAGATACGCAGTATTTT	CASSQETSGTDTQYF
few	TRBD2	TRBV29-1	TRBJ2-1	TGCAGCGTTGCTACTAGCGGGAGGATGGATGAGCAGTTCTTC	CSVATSGRMDEQFF
once	.	TRBV7-2	TRBJ2-1	TGTGCCAGCAGCTCCGGGACGTCCTTCGTGCAGTTCTTC	CASSSGTSFVQFF
few	.	TRBV10-3	TRBJ2-7	TGTGCCATCAGTGACGGGAGTCGCCACGAGCAGTACTTC	CAISDGSRHEQYF
.	.	TRBV14	TRBJ1-3	TGTGCCAGCAGCCCCAGGAACTCTGGAAACACCATATATTTT	CASSPRNSGNTIYF
few	.	TRBV2	TRBJ2-5	TGTGCCAGCAGTGTAGAAGAGACCCAGTACTTC	CASSVEETQYF
.	.	TRBV7-9	TRBJ1-2	TGTGCCAGCAGCCCTCCCATTTGGGGGACGCGTTTTGGCTACACCTTC	CASSPPIWGTRFGYTF
few	.	TRBV19	TRBJ2-7	TGTGCCAGTGGCCGACAGTCACCGTACGAGCAGTACTTC	CASGRQSPYEQYF
few	.	TRBV7-2	TRBJ2-1	TGTGCCAGCAGCAACACCCGGGGTCGGGGAAATGAGCAGTTCTTC	CASSNTRGRGNEQFF
few	TRBD1	TRBV23-1	TRBJ2-7	TGCGCCAGCAGACGACAGGGCTCCTACGAGCAGTACTTC	CASRRQGSYEQYF
few	TRBD1	TRBV7-2	TRBJ2-5	TGTGCCAGCAGCAGGGACAGGGACGGAGAGACCCAGTACTTC	CASSRDRDGETQYF
.	.	TRBV29-1	TRBJ2-3	TGCAGCGTTGGAGTGAGGGGGGACACAGATACGCAGTATTTT	CSVGVRGDTDTQYF
.	.	TRBV5-1	TRBJ2-7	TGCGCCAGCAGCCCCCCAGATGGCAACCGCAAGTACTTC	CASSPPDGNRKYF
.	TRBD2	TRBV30	TRBJ2-1	TGTGCCTGGAGCCCGGGACTAGCGGGAGGGCCCGATGAGCAGTTCTTC	CAWSPGLAGGPDEQFF
.	.	TRBV5-1	TRBJ2-1	TGCGCCAGCAGCTCGCAGGGTTTGCGGAATGAGCAGTTCTTC	CASSSQGLRNEQFF
few	TRBD1	TRBV14	TRBJ1-2	TGTGCCAGCAGCCAAGATCTGGACAGGCGCTTGACCTTC	CASSQDLDRRLTF
.	.	TRBV12-5	TRBJ2-1	TGTGCTAGTGGTTTTCCCCCCTTCTCCAATGAGCAGTTCTTC	CASGFPPFSNEQFF
.	TRBD1	TRBV4-3	TRBJ1-2	TGCGCCAGCAGCCAAGCCCGGGACAGGTCGGTCGGCTACACCTTC	CASSQARDRSVGYTF
.	.	TRBV30	TRBJ2-7	TGTGCCTGGAGTACGACCGAATACGAGCAGTACTTC	CAWSTTEYEQYF
.	.	TRBV15	TRBJ2-3	TGTGCCACCAGCGAAGTCTCAGGGGGCACAGATACGCAGTATTTT	CATSEVSGGTDTQYF
few	.	TRBV14	TRBJ2-1	TGTGCCAGCAGCCAATACGTATACAATGAGCAGTTCTTC	CASSQYVYNEQFF
.	.	TRBV5-1	TRBJ2-3	TGCGCCAGCAGCTTAGATCCGGGGAGCACAGATACGCAGTATTTT	CASSLDPGSTDTQYF
few	.	TRBV7-9	TRBJ2-7	TGTGCCAGCAGCTTAGATACTGGCTACGAGCAGTACTTC	CASSLDTGYEQYF
few	.	TRBV14	TRBJ2-5	TGTGCCAGCAGCCATCGGGCAGTGCGGGAGACCCAGTACTTC	CASSHRAVRETQYF
few	.	TRBV5-1	TRBJ2-1	TGCGCCAGCGGAGAACCCGCGGGTGAGCAGTTCTTC	CASGEPAGEQFF
few	TRBD2	TRBV4-1	TRBJ2-5	TGCGCCAGCAGCCAAACCGCCCGGGGAATAGCGGGAGGGTTGGAGACCCAGTACTTC	CASSQTARGIAGGLETQYF
few	TRBD1	TRBV9	TRBJ1-4	TGTGCCAGCAGCAGAACTCGACAGGGAGAAAAACTGTTTTTT	CASSRTRQGEKLFF
.	.	TRBV20-1	TRBJ2-1	TGCAGTGCTGGCGATTGGGAGCAGTTCTTC	CSAGDWEQFF
few	.	TRBV5-4	TRBJ2-5	TGTGCCAGCAGCTTCCCCGAGGGGTCGGGGACCCAGTACTTC	CASSFPEGSGTQYF
.	.	TRBV4-3	TRBJ2-6	TGCGCCAGCAGCCACCTATGGTCCGGACCTGGGGCCAACGTCCTGACTTTC	CASSHLWSGPGANVLTF
few	.	TRBV6-6	TRBJ2-7	TGTGCCCGCAAAGGCAGATCGTACTACGAGCAGTACTTC	CARKGRSYYEQYF
.	.	TRBV30	TRBJ2-7	TGTGCCTGGACTACCGGCGGGTACGAGCAGTACTTC	CAWTTGGYEQYF
.	.	TRBV14	TRBJ2-7	TGTGCCAGCAGCCAAGCGAGCGCCTACGAGCAGTACTTC	CASSQASAYEQYF
.	.	TRBV7-2	TRBJ1-5	TGTGCCAGCAGCTTAGCTTATAGCAATCAGCCCCAGCATTTT	CASSLAYSNQPQHF
.	.	TRBV30	TRBJ2-5	TGTGCCTGGAGTGCCAGGGAGACCCAGTACTTC	CAWSARETQYF
few	TRBD2	TRBV7-2	TRBJ2-3	TGTGCCAGCAGCGCGGGACTAGCGACAAATACGCAGTATTTT	CASSAGLATNTQYF
.	.	TRBV29-1	TRBJ2-5	TGCAGCGCCGGGACGGGAGACGAGACCCAGTACTTC	CSAGTGDETQYF